The T cell receptor beta chain under discussion was sequenced for a study of shared clonotypes between healthy human individuals. Turning to this clone: What it recognizes is unknown. The same CDR3 also results from other DNA sequences found in this sample.

Investigators divided CD4+ cells into CD45RA+ naive and CD45RA-negative memory subsets. This CDR3 region has 15 residues. The junction had 3 bases not matched to a gene; V was cut back by 4 bases and J by 2 bases. The V gene's germline CDR1 is SEHNR and CDR2 FQNEAQ (reference sequence). At a deep level, the assay was run. Clones were sequenced by immunoSEQ multiplex PCR, and TCRdb holds only the in-frame ones, with some missing. The table shows approximately 2,000,000 clones, with around 93% occurring only once. Broader study findings: In the sorted subsets, rarefaction showed sequencing was incomplete despite large depth.

The chain links TRBV7-9 to TRBJ2-1; 9 bases agree with TRBD2. The TCR originated in a man aged 18-30 years in good health. Some clones in this sample may be carry-over from other donors' samples. The sample consisted of naive CD4+ T cells from PBMCs. The sample's subset: CD45RA+ positively selected. CDR3 sequence reads: CASSSGTSPYNEQFF. CDR3 nucleotides: TGTGCCAGCAGCTCCGGGACTAGCCCCTACAATGAGCAGTTCTTC. Complete variable domain (other parts from reference TRBV7-9 and TRBJ2-1): DTGVSQNPRHKITKRGQNVTFRCDPISEHNRLYWYRQTLGQGPEFLTYFQNEAQLEKSRLLSDRFSAERPKGSFSTLEIQRTEQGDSAMYLCASSSGTSPYNEQFFGPGTRLTVL.